This TCR beta chain was found in a study of T cells in Graves' hyperthyroidism and ophthalmopathy. Amplification targeted TCR beta CDR3 regions from RNA transcripts. Researchers ran a first-round RT-PCR on the TCR CDR3 using the HTBI primer set. MiXCR, run by TCRdb on the multiplex PCR reads, gives a single entry per CDR3 protein. This sample has about 350,000 distinct CDR3 sequences, with 15% to 20% found just once. The CDR3 covers 14 residues. With V trimmed by 6 bases and J by 4 bases, 6 bases remained unmatched. Germline assignment: CDR1 SQVTM and CDR2 ANQGSEA. This clonotype was recorded many times.

The source is a woman aged 40 to 55 with Graves' ophthalmopathy. Sequenced: blood. The chain couples TRBV29-1 to TRBJ1-5; 10 positions match TRBD1. The CDR3 is CSVTTGGWNQPQHF. The CDR3 nucleotides are TGCAGCGTAACGACAGGGGGCTGGAATCAGCCCCAGCATTTT.